Listed below are T cell receptor beta chains from one sample, sequenced in a study of metastatic and nonmetastatic thyroid tumors. With MiXCR, TCRdb reprocessed the PCR reads. This sample has about 32,000 clones, with about a sixth found just once. The sample comprised blood. These receptors were collected from a female donor with papillary thyroid cancer or a benign thyroid nodule (not recorded which). Some clones in this sample may be carry-over from other donors' samples. CDR3s include the opening cysteine and the closing phenylalanine or tryptophan. Each record gives: clone size, J gene, V gene, D gene, CDR3 DNA, CDR3 protein. The D gene is left open where the match is weak. A row's size may be missing; if present it is once, few, many or a size class.

>medium-sized|TRBJ2-7|TRBV27|.
TGTGCCAGCAGTTTAGGCCCCCTCTACGAGCAGTACTTC
CASSLGPLYEQYF
>.|TRBJ1-2|TRBV7-2|.
TGTGCCAGCAGCTTAATCGGCGGGCAATACTATGGCTACACCTTC
CASSLIGGQYYGYTF
>many|TRBJ2-7|TRBV5-1|.
TGCGCCAGCAGCTTGCCTTTAGGAGGTACCTACGAGCAGTGCTTC
CASSLPLGGTYEQCF
>.|TRBJ1-5|TRBV28|.
TGTGCCAGCAGCCAAGTCGGAACGGCCGAGTTTTACAATCATCCCCAGCATTTT
CASSQVGTAEFYNHPQHF
>few|TRBJ2-1|TRBV4-2|.
TGTGCCAGCAGCCAAGATAACGGCGGTAGCTCCTACAATGAGCAGTTCTTC
CASSQDNGGSSYNEQFF
>many|TRBJ1-2|TRBV6-4|.
TGTGCCAGCACAATTCTAGGGATACATGGCTACACCTTC
CASTILGIHGYTF
>.|TRBJ1-1|TRBV28|.
TGTGCCAGCAGCTTAGCGGCCCAGGGGTCGGAGTCGAACACTGAAGCTTTCTTT
CASSLAAQGSESNTEAFF
>many|TRBJ2-5|TRBV4-1|TRBD2
TGCGCCAGCAGCCAAGGTAGCGGGGGCCAAGAGACCCAGTACTTC
CASSQGSGGQETQYF
>many|TRBJ1-2|TRBV6-1|.
TGTGCCAGCAGCGGACAGAACTATGGCTACACCTTC
CASSGQNYGYTF
>.|TRBJ1-5|TRBV20-1|.
TGCAGTGCTAGTCAGGATAGCAATCAGCCCCAGCATTTT
CSASQDSNQPQHF
>.|TRBJ1-4|TRBV5-1|.
TGCGCCACCAGCCCCGTAACACGAGCAACTAATGAAAAACTGTTTTTT
CATSPVTRATNEKLFF
>.|TRBJ1-3|TRBV11-3|.
TGTGCCAGCAGCTTAGTTTCAGACCGAAACACCATATATTTT
CASSLVSDRNTIYF
>.|TRBJ1-5|TRBV7-3|.
TGTGCCAGCAGCACGGACGGGGAGGTGCAGCCCCAGCATTTT
CASSTDGEVQPQHF
>.|TRBJ2-1|TRBV28|.
TGTGCCAGCAGTTTCAGGGGAAGTTCCTACAATGATCAGTTCTTC
CASSFRGSSYNDQFF
>many|TRBJ2-7|TRBV18|.
TGTGCCAGCTCACCATCTGCGGGAAGCTCCTACGAGCAGTACTTC
CASSPSAGSSYEQYF
>many|TRBJ2-7|TRBV5-1|.
TGCGCCAGCAGCTTGTCCCCACAGGGCGCCCACGAGCAGTACTTC
CASSLSPQGAHEQYF
>many|TRBJ2-5|TRBV15|.
TGTGCCACCAGCAGAGATAAAGTGGGAGCTGAGACCCAGTACTTC
CATSRDKVGAETQYF
>many|TRBJ1-4|TRBV11-2|.
TGTGCCAGCAGCCCTACCCTTGTAGAAAAACTGTTTTTT
CASSPTLVEKLFF
>many|TRBJ1-3|TRBV9|.
TGTGCCAGCAGCGTTGGGGGTGCCGGAAACACCATATATTTT
CASSVGGAGNTIYF
>few|TRBJ2-7|TRBV6-1|.
TGTGCCAGCCACCCGATTCACTACGAGCAGTACTTC
CASHPIHYEQYF
>many|TRBJ2-2|TRBV11-2|.
TGTGCCAGCAGTGGTCTGGGGAGCAACCCCGGGGAGCTGTTTTTT
CASSGLGSNPGELFF
>few|TRBJ1-6|TRBV28|.
TGTGCCAGCAGTTTCTTACAGAACCATAATTCACCCCTCCACTTT
CASSFLQNHNSPLHF
>.|TRBJ1-2|TRBV28|.
TGTGCCAGCAGTGCCGAGACGGAGTATGGCTACACCTTC
CASSAETEYGYTF
>many|TRBJ2-1|TRBV5-1|TRBD2
TGCGCCAGCACCCTTGGGATAGCGGGGGGTGGAGAGCAGTTCTTC
CASTLGIAGGGEQFF
>many|TRBJ1-1|TRBV27|.
TGTGCCAGCAGTTTAATGGGACACTCGAACACTGAAGCTTTCTTT
CASSLMGHSNTEAFF
>.|TRBJ1-2|TRBV18|.
TGTGCCAGCTCACCACCGACGCGGAGGGCTGGCGGCTACACCTTC
CASSPPTRRAGGYTF
>many|TRBJ2-5|TRBV15|TRBD1
TGTGCCACCAGCAGATCCACTTGGCAGGGGGCGACCCAGTACTTC
CATSRSTWQGATQYF
>few|TRBJ1-5|TRBV19|.
TGTGCCAGTAGTCCTCTTTTGGATCCCCAGCATTTT
CASSPLLDPQHF
>few|TRBJ1-1|TRBV7-9|.
TGTGTCAGCAGCTTAGGGCAGGCCAACACTGAAGCTTTCTTT
CVSSLGQANTEAFF
>many|TRBJ1-2|TRBV9|TRBD1
TGTGCCAGCAGCACACCCCGGGACAGGGGGAACTATGGCTACACCTTC
CASSTPRDRGNYGYTF
>many|TRBJ2-1|TRBV5-1|.
TGCGCCAGCAGGAAAGGGGGGTCCTACAATGAGCAGTTCTTC
CASRKGGSYNEQFF
>many|TRBJ2-3|TRBV7-2|.
TGTGCCAGCAGCCTTCTAGGTCCCAGCACAGATACGCAGTATTTT
CASSLLGPSTDTQYF
>few|TRBJ2-3|TRBV2|.
TGTGCCAGCAGCCCTAAACCCCAGCCGAGCACAGATACGCAGTATTTT
CASSPKPQPSTDTQYF